The 13 T cell receptor beta chains below were found in one sample sequenced in a study of blood T cell repertoires in COVID-19. Sequencing was performed with immunoSEQ multiplex PCR; in TCRdb, only in-frame clones are kept and a portion is missing. The sample holds roughly 20,000 clones; about four fifths are singletons and the top ten take about 10%. The sample taken for sequencing was peripheral blood. The receptors shown here come from a man older than 75 with acute or convalescent COVID-19.

The J gene is TRBJ1-1, the V gene TRBV15; D is undetermined. V was pared by 4 bases and J by 0 bases, with 12 bases between. CDR3 length: 15 amino acids. Germline V gene sequence: CDR1 LNHNV, CDR2 YYDKDF (reference sequence). Written as DNA, the CDR3 is TGTGCCACCAGCAACGGAGGATCAATGAACACTGAAGCTTTCTTT. Translating gives CATSNGGSMNTEAFF.

The chain employs TRBV6-5 and TRBJ1-6; tentatively, D is TRBD1 (6 bases). This CDR3 has 15 residues. Trimming cost V 0 bases and J 6 bases, with 9 bases left between them. The germline CDR1 and CDR2 sequences are MNHEY and SVGAGI. CDR3 DNA sequence: TGTGCCAGCAGTTACTCCTGGACAGCTAATTCACCCCTCCACTTT. Residues: CASSYSWTANSPLHF.

J is TRBJ1-6 and V is TRBV12-3 or TRBV12-4; 7 bases fit TRBD1. The CDR3 sequence is 13 residues long. The ends lost 5 bases at V and 9 bases at J; junction bases unmatched: 4. CDR3 in amino acids: CASSRDSSSPLHF. The CDR3 DNA is TGTGCCAGCAGTCGGGACAGCTCTTCACCCCTCCACTTT.

This clone was found once. The chain uses TRBV19 and TRBJ2-7; perhaps TRBD1 as D (5 bases). With 4 bases removed from V and 12 bases from J, the gap between germline ends came to 19 bases. This CDR3 is 13 amino acids long. CDR1 and CDR2 from the germline V gene are LNHDA and SQIVND (reference sequence). CDR3 sequence reads: CASSSGVGPAPYF. CDR3 in DNA: TGTGCCAGTAGTAGTGGTGTGGGGCCAGCGCCGTACTTC. The complete variable domain, with remaining parts taken from reference TRBV19 and TRBJ2-7, reads DGGITQSPKYLFRKEGQNVTLSCEQNLNHDAMYWYRQDPGQGLRLIYYSQIVNDFQKGDIAEGYSVSREKKESFPLTVTSAQKNPTAFYLCASSSGVGPAPYFGPGTRLTVT.

The genes are TRBV6-5 and TRBJ1-1; TRBD1 matches at 8 bases. The V and J ends lost 6 bases and 4 bases, in that order; junction bases with no gene match: 4. The CDR3 sequence is 13 residues long. Germline values: CDR1 MNHEY, CDR2 SVGAGI. The CDR3 reads CASSPGGGTEAFF. CDR3 DNA sequence: TGTGCCAGCAGCCCAGGGGGCGGCACTGAAGCTTTCTTT.

V gene TRBV7-8 combines with J gene TRBJ2-7, with 7 bases lining up with TRBD1. Germline CDR1 and CDR2: SGHVS and FQNEAQ. The V segment lost 5 bases and the J segment 2 bases; nucleotides outside the gene matches: 6. The CDR3 has 14 amino acids. CDR3: CASSQRDSPYEQYF. CDR3 DNA sequence: TGTGCCAGCAGCCAAAGGGACAGCCCCTACGAGCAGTACTTC.

This clone appeared a single time. The CDR3 bases are TGTGCCAGCAGCACACAGGGTCTCAGCAATCAGCCCCAGCATTTT. Its protein is CASSTQGLSNQPQHF. The J gene is TRBJ1-5, the V gene TRBV6-2 or TRBV6-3, with D perhaps TRBD1 (6 bases). Germline V gives CDR1 MNHEY, CDR2 SVGEGT. The CDR3 spans 15 residues. V lost 6 bases, J lost 1 base, and 13 bases lay in between.

V is TRBV7-3 and J is TRBJ2-1, with a tentative D call TRBD1 (6 bases). There are 16 residues in the CDR3. CDR1 and CDR2 (germline): SGHTA, FQGTGA. The V gene lost 2 bases and the J gene lost 2 bases, with 13 bases spanning the gap. The CDR3 nucleotides are TGTGCCAGCAGCTTAGCCTCAGGGGCCACCTACAATGAGCAGTTCTTC. Encoded protein: CASSLASGATYNEQFF.

The chain has TRBV1 and TRBJ2-3; the table assigns TRBD2, which was not confirmed against the DNA. TRBV1 is labeled a pseudogene. The CDR3 totals 15 residues. The CDR3 DNA reads as TGCACCAGCAGCCAACCGACTAGAACCACAGATACGCAGTATTTT. It yields the protein CTSSQPTRTTDTQYF.

This clone was counted once. J is TRBJ1-1 and V is TRBV7-6, with no clear D. Germline V gives CDR1 SGHVS, CDR2 FNYEAQ. The CDR3 runs 15 residues. V lost 5 bases and J lost 2, with 15 bases in between. CDR3 bases: TGTGCCAGCAGCGGAATTGATGAGGCCAACACTGAAGCTTTCTTT. Translation gives CASSGIDEANTEAFF. Complete variable domain (other parts from reference TRBV7-6 and TRBJ1-1): GAGVSQSPRYKVTKRGQDVALRCDPISGHVSLYWYRQALGQGPEFLTYFNYEAQQDKSGLPNDRFSAERPEGSISTLTIQRTEQRDSAMYRCASSGIDEANTEAFFGQGTRLTVV.

In its sample, this clone was seen once. The chain links TRBV7-8 to TRBJ1-1; D is undetermined. V was shortened by 2 bases and J by 6 bases, with 13 bases between the two germline ends. The CDR3 spans 14 residues. Germline lookup yields CDR1 SGHVS and CDR2 FQNEAQ. The CDR3 here is CASSLQLASPEAFF. The CDR3 nucleotides read TGTGCCAGCAGCTTACAGCTAGCCTCCCCTGAAGCTTTCTTT.

CDR3 sequence: CASSYLGQSNYGYTF. CDR3 nucleotides: TGTGCCAGCAGTTACCTTGGTCAGTCCAACTATGGCTACACCTTC. This chain joins TRBV6-5 and TRBJ1-2; D gene ambiguous. Per the germline V gene, CDR1 is MNHEY and CDR2 is SVGAGI. CDR3 size: 15 residues. Deletions cut 2 bases from V and 2 bases from J, with 12 bases between.

The chain joins TRBV3-1 (or the pseudogene TRBV3-2) to TRBJ1-2, with D unresolved. The V and J ends lost 0 bases and 3 bases respectively, with 11 bases between them. CDR3 length: 15 amino acids. Germline V gene sequence: CDR1 LGHDT, CDR2 YNNKEL (reference sequence). CDR3 bases: TGTGCCAGCAGCCAAGATACGCCGGTCTACTATGGCTACACCTTC. Its protein is CASSQDTPVYYGYTF.